This TCR beta chain emerged from a study of T cell responses to AZD1222 COVID-19 vaccine. CDR3 length equals 13 residues. Germline lookup yields CDR1 SNHLY and CDR2 FYNNEI. Trimming left V 1 base short and J 4 bases short, with 7 bases between. Sequencing was performed with immunoSEQ multiplex PCR; in TCRdb, only in-frame clones are kept and a portion is missing. The data contain under 200,000 clones, about nine tenths of them seen just once; the ten biggest clones take up roughly 0.99%. V gene TRBV2 combines with J gene TRBJ1-1; D uncertain. The receptor comes from an adult in good health. The sample in question was peripheral blood, obtained on day 0 of AZD1222 vaccination. The CDR3 loop is CASSEDRTTEAFF. Written as DNA, the CDR3 is TGTGCCAGCAGTGAAGACCGGACCACTGAAGCTTTCTTT. The variable domain in full, completed from reference TRBV2 and TRBJ1-1, reads EPEVTQTPSHQVTQMGQEVILRCVPISNHLYFYWYRQILGQKVEFLVSFYNNEISEKSEIFDDQFSVERPDGSNFTLKIRSTKLEDSAMYFCASSEDRTTEAFFGQGTRLTVV.